One and the same sample provided the 21 T cell receptor beta chains below, sequenced in a study of Ad26.COV2.S vaccination and SARS-CoV-2 variants. TCRdb's table, derived via immunoSEQ multiplex PCR, lists solely in-frame clones and lacks some. The data contain 400,000 to 450,000 clones, 80% to 95% of them singletons. Treatment noted: some 20 received Ad26.COV2.S at low or high dose, single or two shots; 5 received placebo; per-sample allocation not given. Collection of the samples took place on day 63 after the first injection of vaccine or placebo. The specimen comprised peripheral blood, sampled in a trial of Ad26.COV2.S vaccine versus placebo. The receptors were gathered from a person between 18 and 60 years old who received the Ad26.COV2.S COVID-19 vaccine or a placebo.

This clone was recorded only once. V and J are TRBV4-1 and TRBJ2-3, with 8 bases that match TRBD2. Unmatched junction bases numbered 1, after V lost 1 base and J lost 1 base. CDR1 and CDR2 (germline): MGHRA, YSYEKL. This CDR3 region has 15 residues. The DNA of the CDR3 is TGCGCCAGCAGCCAAGGGCGGGGGGGCACAGATACGCAGTATTTT. Protein product: CASSQGRGGTDTQYF.

This chain uses TRBV18 with TRBJ1-1; 10 bases map to TRBD1. There are 15 residues in the CDR3. Germline CDR1 and CDR2: KGHSH and LQKENI. V lost 3 bases and J lost 3; bases outside the gene matches: 4. CDR3 sequence: CASSPGTGADTEAFF. The DNA of the CDR3 is TGTGCCAGCTCACCCGGGACAGGGGCGGACACTGAAGCTTTCTTT.

The chain joins TRBV15 to TRBJ2-1; TRBD2 matches at 8 bases. This CDR3 region has 16 residues. Germline trimming cut 4 bases from V and 7 bases from J; bases unmatched to any gene: 12. Germline CDR1 and CDR2: LNHNV and YYDKDF (reference sequence). The CDR3 DNA sequence: TGTGCCACCAGCACCATCCGGGAGGGGGGTTATAATGAGCAGTTCTTC. It encodes CATSTIREGGYNEQFF. The full variable domain, rest sourced from reference TRBV15 and TRBJ2-1, is DAMVIQNPRYQVTQFGKPVTLSCSQTLNHNVMYWYQQKSSQAPKLLFHYYDKDFNNEADTPDNFQSRRPNTSFCFLDIRSPGLGDTAMYLCATSTIREGGYNEQFFGPGTRLTVL.

This chain joins TRBV7-9 and TRBJ2-7; no clear D. The CDR3 spans 13 residues. Germline V CDR1 and CDR2: SEHNR, FQNEAQ (reference sequence). V lost 0 bases and J lost 2, with 5 bases in between. CDR3: CASSLAFAYEQYF. DNA of the CDR3: TGTGCCAGCAGCTTAGCGTTTGCCTACGAGCAGTACTTC.

The chain couples TRBV27 to TRBJ2-7; 11 bases agree with TRBD1. In germline, CDR1 is MNHEY, CDR2 SMNVEV (reference sequence). V lost 2 bases to trimming and J lost 3 bases; unmatched junction nucleotides: 3. The CDR3 extends over 15 amino acids. CDR3 DNA sequence: TGTGCCAGCAGTTTAGGTGGGACAGGGGGCTACGAGCAGTACTTC. Residues: CASSLGGTGGYEQYF.

This chain uses TRBV2 with TRBJ1-3; the D gene is possibly TRBD1 (5 bases). This CDR3 comprises 14 residues. Trimming left V 5 bases short and J 0 bases short, with 8 bases between. Germline CDR1 reads SNHLY; CDR2 reads FYNNEI. CDR3: CASSRGNSGNTIYF. CDR3 in DNA: TGTGCCAGCAGTCGGGGGAACTCTGGAAACACCATATATTTT.

This chain joins TRBV7-7 and TRBJ1-4; a weak D match, TRBD1 (6 bases). This CDR3 contains 17 residues. Germline assignment: CDR1 SSHAT and CDR2 FNYEAQ (reference sequence). With 5 bases removed from V and 2 bases from J, the gap between germline ends came to 18 bases. The CDR3 sequence: CASSQGTGLGTNEKLFF. As DNA, the CDR3 is TGTGCCAGCAGCCAAGGAACAGGGTTGGGGACTAATGAAAAACTGTTTTTT.

The rearrangement uses TRBV2 and TRBJ2-3, with 7 positions matching TRBD2. The CDR3 loop spans 15 amino acids. The ends lost 4 bases at V and 4 bases at J; junction bases unmatched: 8. Germline V CDR1 and CDR2: SNHLY, FYNNEI. The CDR3 DNA reads as TGTGCCAGCAGTGTAGGACTAGTAGGATCAGATACGCAGTATTTT. This sequence encodes CASSVGLVGSDTQYF.

The genes are TRBV27 and TRBJ1-6; no clear D. The CDR3 contains 13 residues. Per germline, CDR1 MNHEY and CDR2 SMNVEV (reference sequence). V dropped 3 bases and J dropped 0 bases, with 0 bases sitting between them. CDR3 sequence reads: CASSFSYNSPLHF. In DNA, the CDR3 is TGTGCCAGCAGTTTCTCCTATAATTCACCCCTCCACTTT.

The CDR3: CASSEYRRGYGYTF. The CDR3 DNA is TGCGCCAGCAGTGAGTATAGAAGGGGCTATGGCTACACCTTC. This chain joins TRBV10-1 and TRBJ1-2; the D gene is possibly TRBD1 (5 bases). The V and J ends lost 1 base and 4 bases respectively, with 10 bases between them. The V gene's germline CDR1 is WNHNN and CDR2 SYGVQD (reference sequence). The CDR3 has 14 amino acids.

This clone appeared once. The chain joins TRBV7-8 to TRBJ2-7, with a possible D match to TRBD2 (6 bases). The CDR3 is 15 amino acids. Trimming took off 2 bases at V and 5 bases at J, with 16 bases between the two ends. Germline CDR1 SGHVS, CDR2 FQNEAQ. The DNA of the CDR3 is TGTGCCAGCAGCTTAACCCTAGCTAGCGCCGACGAGCAGTACTTC. It translates to CASSLTLASADEQYF.

This chain uses TRBV5-1 with TRBJ1-4; TRBD1 agrees at 8 bases. J gave up 7 bases and V 0 bases, and 8 bases lay outside the gene matches. This CDR3 has 16 residues. CDR1 and CDR2 (germline): SGHRS, YFSETQ. The DNA of the CDR3 is TGCGCCAGCAGCTTGGCCGCGACAGGGGTGATTGAAAAACTGTTTTTT. Translated: CASSLAATGVIEKLFF.

The V and J genes are TRBV15 and TRBJ2-7; 8 bases line up with TRBD2. The CDR3 totals 14 residues. V shed 8 bases and J 5 bases; nucleotides not matched to a gene: 11. CDR1 LNHNV and CDR2 YYDKDF come from the germline V gene (reference sequence). The CDR3 region is CATRERAGDHEQYF. The CDR3, as DNA: TGTGCCACCCGGGAGCGAGCGGGAGACCACGAGCAGTACTTC.

V is TRBV3-1 (or the pseudogene TRBV3-2) and J is TRBJ1-2, with unresolved D. The CDR3 covers 12 residues. Trimming stripped 4 bases from V and 8 bases from J, with 11 bases between. Germline CDR1 reads LGHDT; CDR2 reads YNNKEL (reference sequence). The CDR3 DNA reads TGTGCCAGCAGCCTGGGCCGGCACGGCTACACCTTC. Its translation: CASSLGRHGYTF.

This rearrangement joins TRBV6-5 to TRBJ2-7, with TRBD2 identical over 9 bases. With 6 bases clipped from V and 3 bases from J, the junction kept 3 bases outside the gene matches. CDR3 size: 13 residues. CDR1 is MNHEY and CDR2 is SVGAGI in the germline V gene. The CDR3 reads CASRLAGYYEQYF. The CDR3 DNA is TGTGCCAGCAGACTAGCGGGTTACTACGAGCAGTACTTC.

The chain couples TRBV7-9 to TRBJ2-7, with 7 bases lining up with TRBD2. The ends lost 4 bases at V and 2 bases at J; junction bases unmatched: 8. The length of the CDR3 is 15 residues. Per the germline V gene, CDR1 is SEHNR and CDR2 is FQNEAQ (reference sequence). The CDR3 nucleotides read TGTGCCAGCAGCTCTGTTAGGGACTATCCCTACGAGCAGTACTTC. Translating it yields CASSSVRDYPYEQYF. Combining the CDR3 with reference TRBV7-9 and TRBJ2-7 gives the whole variable domain DTGVSQNPRHKITKRGQNVTFRCDPISEHNRLYWYRQTLGQGPEFLTYFQNEAQLEKSRLLSDRFSAERPKGSFSTLEIQRTEQGDSAMYLCASSSVRDYPYEQYFGPGTRLTVT.

The rearrangement joins TRBV5-1 to TRBJ2-7, with D maybe TRBD2 (5 bases). Trimming took 4 bases from V and 3 from J, leaving 11 bases between them. CDR1 is SGHRS and CDR2 is YFSETQ in the germline V gene. There are 13 residues in the CDR3. The CDR3 coding sequence is TGCGCCAGCAGCCAAGGCGAGGGCTACGAGCAGTACTTC. Translating gives CASSQGEGYEQYF.

With respect to this clone: Relative to the germline gene, one junction end is altered; a read error may explain this. The chain carries TRBV5-4 and TRBJ1-4, with D hard to call. The CDR3 runs 12 residues. Germline CDR1 is SGHNT and CDR2 is YYREEE (reference sequence). This chain's CDR3 is CASSLGTGEQSF. CDR3 DNA sequence: TGTGCCAGCAGCTTGGGTACCGGAGAACAGTCGTTT.

The chain recombines TRBV10-2 with TRBJ2-1; TRBD1 agrees at 9 bases. CDR1 and CDR2 (germline): WSHSY, SAAADI. This CDR3 has 14 residues. Trimming removed 6 bases from V and 5 bases from J; junction bases left unmatched: 5. CDR3 DNA: TGCGCCAGCAGAACAGGGGGCATTAACAATGAGCAGTTCTTC. Amino acid sequence: CASRTGGINNEQFF.

V is TRBV11-2 and J is TRBJ2-1; a weak D match, TRBD2 (5 bases). Deletions cut 6 bases from V and 6 bases from J, with 9 bases between. The germline gives CDR1 SGHAT, CDR2 FQNNGV. This CDR3 has 12 residues. CDR3 sequence reads: CASRGGGNEQFF. DNA for the CDR3: TGTGCCAGCAGAGGAGGCGGCAATGAGCAGTTCTTC.

V gene TRBV6-2 or TRBV6-3 combines with J gene TRBJ2-2, with TRBD2 matching over 8 bases. The germline CDR1 and CDR2 sequences are MNHEY and SVGEGT. Losses at the gene ends were 4 bases for V and 5 bases for J; bases not matched to a gene: 15. The CDR3 spans 18 residues. As DNA, the CDR3 is TGTGCCAGCAGTTTCCCTCTAACGGGACTAGAGGTAACCGGGGAGCTGTTTTTT. Translation gives CASSFPLTGLEVTGELFF.